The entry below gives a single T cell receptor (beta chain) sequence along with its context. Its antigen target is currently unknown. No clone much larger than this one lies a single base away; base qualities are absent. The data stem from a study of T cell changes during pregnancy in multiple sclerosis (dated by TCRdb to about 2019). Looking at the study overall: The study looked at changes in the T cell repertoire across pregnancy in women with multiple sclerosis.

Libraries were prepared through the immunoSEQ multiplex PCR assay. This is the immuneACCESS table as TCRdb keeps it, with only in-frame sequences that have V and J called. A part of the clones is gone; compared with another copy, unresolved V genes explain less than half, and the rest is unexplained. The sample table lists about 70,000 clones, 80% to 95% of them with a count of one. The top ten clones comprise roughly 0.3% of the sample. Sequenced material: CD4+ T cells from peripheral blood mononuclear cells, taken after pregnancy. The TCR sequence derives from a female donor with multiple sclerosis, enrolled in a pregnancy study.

The nucleotide sequence is given as TGTGCCAGCAAAACATCAGGGGCCACCGGGGAGCTGTTTTTT. The translation is CASKTSGATGELFF. The chain employs TRBV6-1 and TRBJ2-2, and perhaps TRBD1 as D gene, on 6 matching bases. Trimming takes 7 bases from V and 4 bases from J, and the germline ends sit 13 bases apart. Spanning cysteine to phenylalanine, the CDR3 consists of 14 amino acids. Left in the record is the CDR3 DNA by itself, 42 bases read in frame from the first base. The germline V gene gives CDR1 as MNHNS and CDR2 as SASEGT.